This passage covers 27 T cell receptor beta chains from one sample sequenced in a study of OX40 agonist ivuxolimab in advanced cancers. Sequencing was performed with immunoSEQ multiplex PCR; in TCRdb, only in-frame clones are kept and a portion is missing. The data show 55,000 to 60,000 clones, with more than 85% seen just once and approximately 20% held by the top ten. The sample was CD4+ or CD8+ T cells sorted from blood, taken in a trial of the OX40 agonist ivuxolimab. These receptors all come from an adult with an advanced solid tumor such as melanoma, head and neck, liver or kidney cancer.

The CDR3 DNA follows: TGTGCCAGCAGTTACGTGGGGGGAGAGACCCAGTACTTC. Residues: CASSYVGGETQYF. The chain has TRBV6-5 and TRBJ2-5; weak D call: TRBD2 (6 bases). V lost 2 bases and J lost 4, with 8 bases in between. The CDR3 sequence is 13 residues long. Germline CDR1 MNHEY, CDR2 SVGAGI.

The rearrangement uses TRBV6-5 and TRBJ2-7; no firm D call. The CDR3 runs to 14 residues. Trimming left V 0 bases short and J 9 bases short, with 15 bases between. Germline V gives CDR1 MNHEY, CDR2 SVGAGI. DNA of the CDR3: TGTGCCAGCAGTTACTCGACGCAGCTCCTAGGGCAGTACTTC. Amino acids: CASSYSTQLLGQYF.

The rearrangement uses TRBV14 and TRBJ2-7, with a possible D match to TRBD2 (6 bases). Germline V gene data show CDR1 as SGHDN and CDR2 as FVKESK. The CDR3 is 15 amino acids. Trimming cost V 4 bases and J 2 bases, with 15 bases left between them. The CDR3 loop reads CASSPAGTLPYEQYF. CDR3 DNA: TGTGCCAGCAGCCCCGCGGGGACTCTCCCCTACGAGCAGTACTTC.

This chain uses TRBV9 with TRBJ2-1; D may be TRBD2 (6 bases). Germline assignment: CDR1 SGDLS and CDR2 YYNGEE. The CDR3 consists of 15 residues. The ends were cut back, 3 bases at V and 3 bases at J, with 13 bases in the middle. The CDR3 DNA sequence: TGTGCCAGCAGCGAGTGGGGAGGCGGCTACAATGAGCAGTTCTTC. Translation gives CASSEWGGGYNEQFF. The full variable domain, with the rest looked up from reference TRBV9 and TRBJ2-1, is DSGVTQTPKHLITATGQRVTLRCSPRSGDLSVYWYQQSLDQGLQFLIQYYNGEERAKGNILERFSAQQFPDLHSELNLSSLELGDSALYFCASSEWGGGYNEQFFGPGTRLTVL.

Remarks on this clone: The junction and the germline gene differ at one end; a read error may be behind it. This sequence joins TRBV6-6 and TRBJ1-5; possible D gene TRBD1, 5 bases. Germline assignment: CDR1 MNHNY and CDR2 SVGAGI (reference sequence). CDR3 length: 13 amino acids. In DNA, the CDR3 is TGTGCCAGCAGTTCCAGGGATTGGGTCCCCGAGGGATTT. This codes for CASSSRDWVPEGF.

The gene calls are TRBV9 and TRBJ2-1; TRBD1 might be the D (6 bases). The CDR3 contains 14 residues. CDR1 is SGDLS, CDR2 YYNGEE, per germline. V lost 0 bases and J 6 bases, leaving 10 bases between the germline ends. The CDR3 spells CASSVEDRTNEQFF. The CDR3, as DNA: TGTGCCAGCAGCGTAGAGGACAGAACCAATGAGCAGTTCTTC.

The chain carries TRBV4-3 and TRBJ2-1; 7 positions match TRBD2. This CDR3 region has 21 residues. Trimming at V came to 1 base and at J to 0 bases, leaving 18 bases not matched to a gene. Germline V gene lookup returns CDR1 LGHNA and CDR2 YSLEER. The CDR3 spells CASSQGAASGLYIPSYNEQFF. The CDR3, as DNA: TGCGCCAGCAGCCAAGGGGCGGCTAGCGGACTATATATCCCCTCCTACAATGAGCAGTTCTTC.

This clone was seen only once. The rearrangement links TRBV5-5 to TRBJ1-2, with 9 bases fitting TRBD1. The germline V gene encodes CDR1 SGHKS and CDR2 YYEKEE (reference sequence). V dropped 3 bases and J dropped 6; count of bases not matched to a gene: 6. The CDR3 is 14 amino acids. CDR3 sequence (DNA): TGTGCCAGCAGCTATTGGGACAGGGAAAATGGCTACACCTTC. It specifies CASSYWDRENGYTF.

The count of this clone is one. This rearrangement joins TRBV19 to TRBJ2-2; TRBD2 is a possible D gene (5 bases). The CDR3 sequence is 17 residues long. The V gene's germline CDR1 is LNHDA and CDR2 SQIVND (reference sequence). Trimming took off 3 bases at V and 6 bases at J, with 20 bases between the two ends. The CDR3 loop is CASSITHEGAVAGELFF. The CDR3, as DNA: TGTGCCAGTAGTATCACCCACGAGGGAGCGGTCGCCGGGGAGCTGTTTTTT.

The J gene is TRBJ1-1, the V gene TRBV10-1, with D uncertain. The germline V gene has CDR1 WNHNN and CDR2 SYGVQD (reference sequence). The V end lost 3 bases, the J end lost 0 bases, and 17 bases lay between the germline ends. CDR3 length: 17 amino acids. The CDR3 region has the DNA TGCGCCAGCAGTGATGGCCGGGAGGCCGGGATGAACACTGAAGCTTTCTTT. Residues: CASSDGREAGMNTEAFF.

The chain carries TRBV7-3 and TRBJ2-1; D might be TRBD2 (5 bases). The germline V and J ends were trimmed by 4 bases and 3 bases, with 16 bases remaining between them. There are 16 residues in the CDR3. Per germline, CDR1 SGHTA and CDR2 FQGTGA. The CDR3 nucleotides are TGTGCCAGCAGCTCAAGCGGCAGTGCCTTCTACAATGAGCAGTTCTTC. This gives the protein CASSSSGSAFYNEQFF.

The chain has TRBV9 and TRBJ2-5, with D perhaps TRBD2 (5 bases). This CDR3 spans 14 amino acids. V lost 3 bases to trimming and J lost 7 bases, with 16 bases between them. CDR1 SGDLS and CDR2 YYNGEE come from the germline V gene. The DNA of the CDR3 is TGTGCCAGCAGCGCCCCAGATTCCCGGGGGACCCAGTACTTC. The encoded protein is CASSAPDSRGTQYF.

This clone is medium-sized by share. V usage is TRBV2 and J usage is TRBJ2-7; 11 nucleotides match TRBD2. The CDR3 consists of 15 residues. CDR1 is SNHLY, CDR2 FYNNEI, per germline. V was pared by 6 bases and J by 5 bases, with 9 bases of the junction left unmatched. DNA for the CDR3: TGTGCCAGCAGGGAGTATCTAGCGGGAGGTGACGAGCAGTACTTC. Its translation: CASREYLAGGDEQYF.

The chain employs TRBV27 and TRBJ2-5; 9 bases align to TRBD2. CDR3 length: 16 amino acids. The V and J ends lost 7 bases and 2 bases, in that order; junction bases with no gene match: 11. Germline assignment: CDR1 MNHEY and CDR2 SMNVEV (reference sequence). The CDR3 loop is CASKQIAGVPQETQYF. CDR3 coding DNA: TGTGCCAGCAAACAAATAGCGGGAGTCCCTCAAGAGACCCAGTACTTC.

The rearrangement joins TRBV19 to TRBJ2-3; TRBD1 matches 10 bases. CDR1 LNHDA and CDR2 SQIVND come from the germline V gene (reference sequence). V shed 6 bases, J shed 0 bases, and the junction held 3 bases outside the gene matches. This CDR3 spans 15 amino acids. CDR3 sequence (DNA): TGTGCCAGTAGCGCGGGACAGGGGAGCACAGATACGCAGTATTTT. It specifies CASSAGQGSTDTQYF.

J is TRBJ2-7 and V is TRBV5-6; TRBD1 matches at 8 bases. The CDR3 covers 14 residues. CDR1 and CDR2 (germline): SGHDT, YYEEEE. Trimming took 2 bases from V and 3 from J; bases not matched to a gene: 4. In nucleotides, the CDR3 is TGTGCCAGCAGCTTCGACAGGGGCATCTACGAGCAGTACTTC. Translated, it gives CASSFDRGIYEQYF.

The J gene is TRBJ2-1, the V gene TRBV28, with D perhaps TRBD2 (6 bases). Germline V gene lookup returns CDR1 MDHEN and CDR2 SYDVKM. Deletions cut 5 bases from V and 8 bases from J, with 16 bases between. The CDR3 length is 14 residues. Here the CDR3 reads CASSPRLVGDEQFF. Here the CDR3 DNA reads TGTGCCAGCAGTCCCCGACTAGTAGGCGATGAGCAGTTCTTC.

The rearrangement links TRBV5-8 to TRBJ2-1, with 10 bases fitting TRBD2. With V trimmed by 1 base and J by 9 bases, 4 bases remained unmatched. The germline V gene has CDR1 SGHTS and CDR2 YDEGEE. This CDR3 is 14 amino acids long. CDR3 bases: TGTGCCAGCAGCTTGTCTAGCGGGAGAGGTGAGCAGTTCTTC. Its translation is CASSLSSGRGEQFF.

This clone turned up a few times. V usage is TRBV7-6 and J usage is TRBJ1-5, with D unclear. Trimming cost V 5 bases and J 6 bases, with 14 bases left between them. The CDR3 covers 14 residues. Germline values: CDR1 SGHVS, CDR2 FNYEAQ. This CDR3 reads CASSPTVSAQPQHF. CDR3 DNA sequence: TGTGCCAGCAGCCCCACGGTGAGCGCTCAGCCCCAGCATTTT. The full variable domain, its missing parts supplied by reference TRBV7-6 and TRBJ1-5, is GAGVSQSPRYKVTKRGQDVALRCDPISGHVSLYWYRQALGQGPEFLTYFNYEAQQDKSGLPNDRFSAERPEGSISTLTIQRTEQRDSAMYRCASSPTVSAQPQHFGDGTRLSIL.

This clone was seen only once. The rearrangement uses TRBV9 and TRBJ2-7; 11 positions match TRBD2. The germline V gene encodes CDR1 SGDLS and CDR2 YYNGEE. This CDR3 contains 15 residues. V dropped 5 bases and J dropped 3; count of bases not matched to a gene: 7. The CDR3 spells CASSLLAGAIYEQYF. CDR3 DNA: TGTGCCAGCAGTCTACTAGCGGGGGCAATCTACGAGCAGTACTTC.

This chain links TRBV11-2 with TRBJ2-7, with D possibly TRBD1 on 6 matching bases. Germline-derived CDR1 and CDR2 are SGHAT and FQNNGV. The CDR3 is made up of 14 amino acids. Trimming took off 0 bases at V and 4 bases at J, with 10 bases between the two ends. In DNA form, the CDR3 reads TGTGCCAGCAGCTTAGATCCCAGGGGATACGAGCAGTACTTC. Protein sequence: CASSLDPRGYEQYF.

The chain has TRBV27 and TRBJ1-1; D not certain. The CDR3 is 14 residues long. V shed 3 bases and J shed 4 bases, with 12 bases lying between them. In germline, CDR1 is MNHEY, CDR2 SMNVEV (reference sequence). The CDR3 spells CASSLVGVVTEAFF. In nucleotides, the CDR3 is TGTGCCAGCAGTTTGGTTGGGGTAGTCACTGAAGCTTTCTTT.

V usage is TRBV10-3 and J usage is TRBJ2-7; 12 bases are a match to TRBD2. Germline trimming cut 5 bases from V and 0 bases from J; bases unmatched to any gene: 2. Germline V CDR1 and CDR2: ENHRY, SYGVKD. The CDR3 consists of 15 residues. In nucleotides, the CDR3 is TGTGCCATCAGTCAGACTAGCGGGAGCTCCTACGAGCAGTACTTC. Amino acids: CAISQTSGSSYEQYF.

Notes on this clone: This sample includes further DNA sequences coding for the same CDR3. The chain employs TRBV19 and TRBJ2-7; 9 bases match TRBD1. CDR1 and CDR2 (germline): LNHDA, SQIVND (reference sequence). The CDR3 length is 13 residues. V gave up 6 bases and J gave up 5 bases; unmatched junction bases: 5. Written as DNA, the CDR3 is TGTGCCAGTAGCCGGACAGGGGTGAACGAGCAGTACTTC. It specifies CASSRTGVNEQYF.

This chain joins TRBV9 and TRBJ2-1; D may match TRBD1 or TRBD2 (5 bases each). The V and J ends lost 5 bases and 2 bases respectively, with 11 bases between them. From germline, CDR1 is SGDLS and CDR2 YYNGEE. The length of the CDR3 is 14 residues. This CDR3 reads CASSYWDAYNEQFF. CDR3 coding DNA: TGTGCCAGCAGTTACTGGGACGCCTACAATGAGCAGTTCTTC.

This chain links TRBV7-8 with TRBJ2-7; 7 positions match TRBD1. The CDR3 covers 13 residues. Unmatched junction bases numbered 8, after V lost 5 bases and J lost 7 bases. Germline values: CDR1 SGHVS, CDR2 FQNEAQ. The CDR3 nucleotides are TGTGCCAGCAGCCTGGGGACAGCCCGGGAGCAGTACTTC. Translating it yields CASSLGTAREQYF.

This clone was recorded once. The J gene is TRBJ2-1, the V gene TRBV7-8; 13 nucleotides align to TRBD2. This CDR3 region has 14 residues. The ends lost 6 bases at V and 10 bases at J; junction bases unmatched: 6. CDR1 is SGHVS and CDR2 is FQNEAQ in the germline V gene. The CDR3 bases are TGTGCCAGCAGTCTACTAGCGGGAGGGCGCGAGCAGTTCTTC. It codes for CASSLLAGGREQFF.